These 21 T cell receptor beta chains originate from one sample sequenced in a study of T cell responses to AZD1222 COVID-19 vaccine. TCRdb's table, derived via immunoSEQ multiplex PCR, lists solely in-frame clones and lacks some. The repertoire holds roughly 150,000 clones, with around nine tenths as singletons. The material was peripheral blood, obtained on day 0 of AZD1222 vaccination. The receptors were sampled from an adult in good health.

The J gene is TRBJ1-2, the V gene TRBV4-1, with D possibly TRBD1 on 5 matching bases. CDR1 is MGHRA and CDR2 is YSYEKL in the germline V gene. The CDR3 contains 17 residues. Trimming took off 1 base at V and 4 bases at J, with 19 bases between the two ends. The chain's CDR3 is CASSQVFGTRDGYGYTF. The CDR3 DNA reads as TGCGCCAGCAGCCAAGTGTTCGGGACGAGGGATGGCTATGGCTACACCTTC.

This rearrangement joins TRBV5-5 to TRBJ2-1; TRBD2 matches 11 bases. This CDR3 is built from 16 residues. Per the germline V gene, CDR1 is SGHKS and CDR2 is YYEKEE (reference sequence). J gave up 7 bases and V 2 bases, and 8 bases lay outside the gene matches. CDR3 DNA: TGTGCCAGCAGCTTCTTTAGCGGGAGGGCCCAAAATGAGCAGTTCTTC. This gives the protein CASSFFSGRAQNEQFF.

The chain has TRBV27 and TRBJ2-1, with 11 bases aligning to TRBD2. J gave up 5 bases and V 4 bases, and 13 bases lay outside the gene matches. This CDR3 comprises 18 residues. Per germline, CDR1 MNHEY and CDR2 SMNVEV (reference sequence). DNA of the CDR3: TGTGCCAGCAGTTCCTTCTTACTAGCGGGAGCCTTACACAATGAGCAGTTCTTC. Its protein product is CASSSFLLAGALHNEQFF.

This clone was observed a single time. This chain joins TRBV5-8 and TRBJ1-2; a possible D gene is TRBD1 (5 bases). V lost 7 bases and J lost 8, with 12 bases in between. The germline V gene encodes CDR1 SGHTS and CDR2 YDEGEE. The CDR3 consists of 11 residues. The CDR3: CASRSRGGYTF. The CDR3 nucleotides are TGTGCCAGCCGATCGCGGGGGGGCTACACCTTC.

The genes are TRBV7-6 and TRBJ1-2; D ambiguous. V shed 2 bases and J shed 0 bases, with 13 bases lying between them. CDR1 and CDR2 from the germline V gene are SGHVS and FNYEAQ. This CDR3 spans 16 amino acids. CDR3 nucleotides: TGTGCCAGCAGCTTACTGACCCCCGGTGCTAACTATGGCTACACCTTC. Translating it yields CASSLLTPGANYGYTF.

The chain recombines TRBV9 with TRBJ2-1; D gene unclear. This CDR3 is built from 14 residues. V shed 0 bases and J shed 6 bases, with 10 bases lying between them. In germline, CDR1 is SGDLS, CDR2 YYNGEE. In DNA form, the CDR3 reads TGTGCCAGCAGCGTAGTAAGCCTATCCAATGAGCAGTTCTTC. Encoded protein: CASSVVSLSNEQFF.

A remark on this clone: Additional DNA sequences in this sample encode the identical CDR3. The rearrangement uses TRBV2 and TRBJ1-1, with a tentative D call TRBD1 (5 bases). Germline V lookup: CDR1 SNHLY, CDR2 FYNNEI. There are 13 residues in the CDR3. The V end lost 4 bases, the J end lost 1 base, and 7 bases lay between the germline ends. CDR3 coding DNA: TGTGCCAGCAGTGGGCAGGGGAACACTGAAGCTTTCTTT. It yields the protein CASSGQGNTEAFF.

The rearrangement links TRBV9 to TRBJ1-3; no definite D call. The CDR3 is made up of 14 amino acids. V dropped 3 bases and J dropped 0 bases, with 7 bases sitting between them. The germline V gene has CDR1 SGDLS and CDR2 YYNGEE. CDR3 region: CASSGNISGNTIYF. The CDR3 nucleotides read TGTGCCAGCAGCGGGAACATCTCTGGAAACACCATATATTTT.

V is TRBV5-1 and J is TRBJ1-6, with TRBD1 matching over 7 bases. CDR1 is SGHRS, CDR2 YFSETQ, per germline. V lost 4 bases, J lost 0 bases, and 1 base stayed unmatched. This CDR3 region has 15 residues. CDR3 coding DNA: TGCGCCAGCAGCACAGGGGACTCCTATAATTCACCCCTCCACTTT. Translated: CASSTGDSYNSPLHF.

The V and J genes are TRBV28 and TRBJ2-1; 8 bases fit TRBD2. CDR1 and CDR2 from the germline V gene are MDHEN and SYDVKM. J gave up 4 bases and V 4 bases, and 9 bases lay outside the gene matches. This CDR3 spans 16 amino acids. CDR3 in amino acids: CASSSPGTRQYNEQFF. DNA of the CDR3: TGTGCCAGCAGTTCGCCCGGGACTAGACAATACAATGAGCAGTTCTTC.

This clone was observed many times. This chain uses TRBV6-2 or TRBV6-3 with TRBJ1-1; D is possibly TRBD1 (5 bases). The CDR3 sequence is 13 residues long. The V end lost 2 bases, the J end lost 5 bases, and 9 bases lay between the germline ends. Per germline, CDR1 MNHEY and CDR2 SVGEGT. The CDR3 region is CASSYGTLTEAFF. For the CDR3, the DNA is TGTGCCAGCAGTTACGGGACTTTGACTGAAGCTTTCTTT.

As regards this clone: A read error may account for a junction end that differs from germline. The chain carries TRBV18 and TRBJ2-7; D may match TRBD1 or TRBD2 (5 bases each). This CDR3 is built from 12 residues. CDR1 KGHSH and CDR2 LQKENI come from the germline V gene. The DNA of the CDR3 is TGTGCCAGCTCACCCACGGGGCAAACGGGCAGGTTC. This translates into CASSPTGQTGRF.

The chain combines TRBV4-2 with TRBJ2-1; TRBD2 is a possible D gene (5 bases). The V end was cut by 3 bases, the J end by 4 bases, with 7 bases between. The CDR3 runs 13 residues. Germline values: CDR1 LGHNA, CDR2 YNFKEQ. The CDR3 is CASSQGAYNEQFF. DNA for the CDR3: TGTGCCAGCAGCCAGGGAGCATACAATGAGCAGTTCTTC.

The CDR3 DNA sequence: TGTGCCAGCAGCAAAACCGGGAGACAAGAGACCCAGTACTTC. It codes for CASSKTGRQETQYF. The chain carries TRBV21-1 and TRBJ2-5; the tabulated D call, TRBD2, remains unverified against the DNA. TRBV21-1 is a pseudogene segment. CDR3 length: 14 residues.

The CDR3 loop is CASSTGAYGYTF. CDR3 nucleotide sequence: TGTGCCAGCAGCACAGGGGCTTATGGCTACACCTTC. The rearrangement joins TRBV12-3 or TRBV12-4 to TRBJ1-2, with TRBD1 identical over 7 bases. The trim removed 6 bases at V and 5 bases at J, leaving 3 bases unmatched. The CDR3 length is 12 residues.

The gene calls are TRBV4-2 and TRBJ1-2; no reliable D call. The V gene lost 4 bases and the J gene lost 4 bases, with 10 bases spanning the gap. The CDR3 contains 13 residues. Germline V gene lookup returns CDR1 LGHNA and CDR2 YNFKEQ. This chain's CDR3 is CASSPPAAYGYTF. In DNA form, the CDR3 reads TGTGCCAGCAGCCCCCCCGCGGCCTATGGCTACACCTTC.

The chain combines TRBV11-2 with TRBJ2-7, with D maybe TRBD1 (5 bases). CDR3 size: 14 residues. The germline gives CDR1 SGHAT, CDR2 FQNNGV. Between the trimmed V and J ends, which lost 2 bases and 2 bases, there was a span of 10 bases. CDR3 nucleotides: TGTGCCAGCAGCTTAACAGGTCTGCCCTACGAGCAGTACTTC. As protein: CASSLTGLPYEQYF.

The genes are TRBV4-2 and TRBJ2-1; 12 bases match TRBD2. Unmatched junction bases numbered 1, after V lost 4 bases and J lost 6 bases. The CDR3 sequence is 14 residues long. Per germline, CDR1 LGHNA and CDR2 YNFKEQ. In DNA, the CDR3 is TGTGCCAGCAGCCCGGGACTAGCGGGCAATGAGCAGTTCTTC. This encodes CASSPGLAGNEQFF.

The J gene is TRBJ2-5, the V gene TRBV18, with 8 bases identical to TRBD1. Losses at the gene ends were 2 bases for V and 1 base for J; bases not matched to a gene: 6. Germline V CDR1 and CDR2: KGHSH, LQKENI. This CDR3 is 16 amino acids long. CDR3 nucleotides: TGTGCCAGCTCACCATGGGGACAGGCAACCCAAGAGACCCAGTACTTC. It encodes CASSPWGQATQETQYF.

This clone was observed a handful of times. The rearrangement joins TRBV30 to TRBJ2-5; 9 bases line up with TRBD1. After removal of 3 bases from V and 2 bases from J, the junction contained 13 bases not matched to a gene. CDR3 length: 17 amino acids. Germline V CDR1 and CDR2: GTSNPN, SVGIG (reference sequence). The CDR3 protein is CAWRIRRQGVLQETQYF. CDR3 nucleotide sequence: TGTGCCTGGAGAATTCGGCGACAGGGGGTATTACAAGAGACCCAGTACTTC.

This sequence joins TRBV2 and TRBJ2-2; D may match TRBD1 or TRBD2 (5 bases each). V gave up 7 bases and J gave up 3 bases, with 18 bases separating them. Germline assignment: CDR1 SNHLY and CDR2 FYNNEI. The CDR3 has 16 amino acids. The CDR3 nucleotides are TGTGCCAGCACTGGGGACCTATTATCTGACACCGGGGAGCTGTTTTTT. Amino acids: CASTGDLLSDTGELFF.